This entry lists 3 T cell receptor beta chains sequenced from one sample in a study of blood T cell repertoires in COVID-19 (dated by TCRdb to 2018 to 2020). Library method: the immunoSEQ multiplex PCR assay. TCRdb limited this immuneACCESS table to in-frame rearrangements with V and J called. A share of clones is missing; checked studies link under half to unresolved V genes, and the rest is unexplained. The sample table shows approximately 330,000 clones, and approximately 90% are seen once. The top ten clones comprise around 8.9% of the sample. The sample consisted of peripheral blood. These receptors originate from a man under 40 with COVID-19, enrolled during active disease.

This sequence joins TRBV19 and TRBJ2-7; 9 nucleotides match TRBD1. The CDR3 is 15 amino acids. CDR1 and CDR2 from the germline V gene are LNHDA and SQIVND (reference sequence). The ends lost 6 bases at V and 2 bases at J; junction bases unmatched: 8. CDR3 sequence: CASRAPGQGTYEQYF. The CDR3 nucleotides read TGTGCCAGTAGAGCCCCGGGACAGGGAACCTACGAGCAGTACTTC.

The rearrangement joins TRBV19 to TRBJ1-2; no firm D call. CDR1 and CDR2 (germline): LNHDA, SQIVND (reference sequence). Trimming shortened V by 1 base and J by 4 bases, and 13 bases separated the two germline ends. The CDR3 is 15 residues long. The CDR3 DNA follows: TGTGCCAGTAGTATAGTCGAACGGACTGCCTATGGCTACACCTTC. This codes for CASSIVERTAYGYTF.

V is TRBV5-1 and J is TRBJ2-2; 12 bases are a match to TRBD2. From germline, CDR1 is SGHRS and CDR2 YFSETQ. The CDR3 contains 17 residues. V lost 1 base and J lost 4; bases outside the gene matches: 5. CDR3 in amino acids: CASSLSLAGGPTGELFF. For the CDR3, the DNA is TGCGCCAGCAGCTTGAGTCTAGCGGGAGGGCCCACCGGGGAGCTGTTTTTT.